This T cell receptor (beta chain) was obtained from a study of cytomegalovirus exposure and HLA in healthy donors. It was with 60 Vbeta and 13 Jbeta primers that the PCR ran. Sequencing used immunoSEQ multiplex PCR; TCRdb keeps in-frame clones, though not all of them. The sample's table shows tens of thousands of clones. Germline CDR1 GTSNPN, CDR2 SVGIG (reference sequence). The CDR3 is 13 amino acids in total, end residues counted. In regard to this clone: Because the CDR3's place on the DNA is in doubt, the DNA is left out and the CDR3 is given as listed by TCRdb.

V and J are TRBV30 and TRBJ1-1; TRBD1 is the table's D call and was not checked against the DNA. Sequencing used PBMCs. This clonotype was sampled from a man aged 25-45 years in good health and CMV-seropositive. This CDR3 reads CAWSVGRGTEDFF.